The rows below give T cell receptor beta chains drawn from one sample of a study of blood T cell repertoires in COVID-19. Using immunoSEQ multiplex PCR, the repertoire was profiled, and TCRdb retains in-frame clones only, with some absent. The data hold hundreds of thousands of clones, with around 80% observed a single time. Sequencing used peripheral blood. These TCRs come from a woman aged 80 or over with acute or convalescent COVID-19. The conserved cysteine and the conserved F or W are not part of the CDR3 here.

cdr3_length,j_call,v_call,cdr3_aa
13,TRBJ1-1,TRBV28,AIVTGTLLNTEAF
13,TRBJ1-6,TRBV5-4,ASSFGTGGSPPLH
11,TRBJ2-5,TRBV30,AGAGTAGETQY
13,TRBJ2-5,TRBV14,ASSQRVSPVETQY
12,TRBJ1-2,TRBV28,ASSGMGPEVGYT
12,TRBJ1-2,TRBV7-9,ASSLHGNSGGYT
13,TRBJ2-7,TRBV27,ASSLLGELFYEQY
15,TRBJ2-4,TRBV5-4,ASSLGGLLLAKNIQY
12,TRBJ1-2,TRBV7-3,ASSGTGGDDGYT
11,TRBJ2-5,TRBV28,ATGDRPQETQY
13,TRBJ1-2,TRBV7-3,ASSLQDRAPYGYT
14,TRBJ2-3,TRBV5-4,ASSSRALARTDTQY
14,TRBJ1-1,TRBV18,ASSPAWGGSLAEAF
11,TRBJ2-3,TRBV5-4,ASSLTSADTQY
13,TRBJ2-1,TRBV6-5,ASSSGTSGNNEQF
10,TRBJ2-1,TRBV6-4,ASRTKSHEQF
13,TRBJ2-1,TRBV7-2,ASSSGLAGSNEQF
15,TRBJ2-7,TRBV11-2,ASSLVSGGGSSYEQY
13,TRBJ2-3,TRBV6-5,ASSSAGVSTDTQY
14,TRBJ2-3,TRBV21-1,ASSSLGLAGKDTQY
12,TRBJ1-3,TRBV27,ASSPTGLGNTIY
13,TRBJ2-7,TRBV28,ASRRGGTSSYEQY
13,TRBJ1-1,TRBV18,ASSSISGQNTEAF
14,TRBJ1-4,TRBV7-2,ASSLVRRATNEKLF
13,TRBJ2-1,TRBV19,ASSAGTGGKNEQF
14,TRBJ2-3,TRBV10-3,AISAFSGGSTDTQY
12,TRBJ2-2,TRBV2,ASSGTGGTGELF
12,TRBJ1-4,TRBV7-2,ASSWTGLNEKLF
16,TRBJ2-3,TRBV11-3,ASSLGAPRTSRPDTQY
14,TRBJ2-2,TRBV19,ASNLRFRANTGELF
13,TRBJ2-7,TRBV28,ASSPVGTGSYEQY
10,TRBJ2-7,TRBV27,ASSFGGDEQY
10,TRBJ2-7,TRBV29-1,SVERAGYEQY
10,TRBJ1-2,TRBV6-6,ATDGTAYGYT
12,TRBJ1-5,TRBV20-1,SASKQGAGQPQH
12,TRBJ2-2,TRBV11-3,ASSLEGVDGELF
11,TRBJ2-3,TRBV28,ATEIELADTQY
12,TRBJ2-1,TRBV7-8,ASILSSGHSEQF
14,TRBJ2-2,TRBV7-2,ASNQRGAANTGELF
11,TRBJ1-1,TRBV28,ASTKPRGTEAF
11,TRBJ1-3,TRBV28,ASSPPVGNTIY
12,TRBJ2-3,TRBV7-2,ASSWQGSTDTQY
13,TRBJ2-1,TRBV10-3,AISNVAVSGNEQF